This record covers a single T cell receptor (beta chain). The record originates from a study of control samples from healthy donors and cancer patients. Here immunoSEQ multiplex PCR was the method, and the copy in TCRdb shows in-frame clones only, minus some. The data show 170,000 or so clones, approximately 94% seen once. The specimen sequenced was blood. The source of this sequence is a woman younger than 30 in good health.

The CDR3 loop reads CASSPHLDTEAFF. CDR3 DNA: TGTGCCAGCAGCCCGCACCTTGACACTGAAGCTTTCTTT. The V gene is TRBV7-2, the J gene TRBJ1-1, with D hard to call. This CDR3 region has 13 residues. Trimming pared 5 bases from V and 3 bases from J, leaving 10 bases between. Germline CDR1 reads SGHTA; CDR2 reads FQGNSA.